The present T cell receptor (beta chain) was sequenced within a study of regulatory T cells in long-lasting Graves disease. Findings of the study overall: Whereas new patients shared 966 public clonotypes, persistent patients shared more, at 2,741. Favored gene segments in persistent disease were TRBV28, TRBJ1-2 and TRBJ2-5. The work looked only at peripheral blood and did not look at thyroid tissue.

On this clonotype: Its antigen remains unknown.

Time point specified: persistent/refractory GD, antithyroid drugs over 5 years with positive TRAb. RNA from PBMCs was the source of the TCR library. Diagnoses of Graves' disease were made by American Thyroid Association guidelines. Germline V CDR1 and CDR2: SGHTA, FQGTGA. Deletions cut 0 bases from V and 1 base from J, with 6 bases between. This CDR3 spans 14 amino acids. Assembly of TCR beta libraries relied on iRepertoire HTBI primers together with Arm-PCR of CDR3 regions. TCRdb fed the multiplex PCR reads into MiXCR, producing one record per CDR3 protein. The sample carries a few hundred thousand distinct CDR3 sequences, 23% recorded once.

The rearrangement joins TRBV7-3 to TRBJ1-1, with D tentatively TRBD1 (6 bases). The TCR comes from a woman aged 40 to 49 with Graves disease. The sequences come from peripheral blood mononuclear cells (PBMCs), collected when the disease was refractory, from a patient treated with antithyroid drugs. The CDR3 loop reads CASSLTTGNTEAFF. CDR3 DNA sequence: TGTGCCAGCAGCTTAACGACAGGGAACACTGAAGCTTTCTTT.